These 29 T cell receptor beta chains originate from one sample sequenced in a study of graft-versus-host responses after intestinal transplantation (dated by TCRdb to 2020 to 2022). The library was built by means of the immunoSEQ multiplex PCR assay. Held by TCRdb, this immuneACCESS table contains in-frame sequences only and omits some clones. Under half of the omission traces to an unresolved V gene where checked; the cause of the rest is unknown. Present in this sample are roughly 36,000 clones, about four fifths of which were seen just once. Around 3.2% of the sample lies in the top ten. The sequences come from PBMCs, collected more than 950 days after transplant. The receptors derive from a human patient who received an intestinal transplant, so some T cells may come from the graft donor.

V gene TRBV9 combines with J gene TRBJ1-3; a possible D gene is TRBD1 (5 bases). The V end lost 0 bases, the J end lost 0 bases, and 10 bases lay between the germline ends. Germline values: CDR1 SGDLS, CDR2 YYNGEE. CDR3 length: 16 residues. The CDR3 sequence: CASSVGAGLSGNTIYF. CDR3 DNA sequence: TGTGCCAGCAGCGTAGGTGCGGGACTCTCTGGAAACACCATATATTTT.

A few counts support this clone. One junction end does not reproduce the germline sequence, and a read error may be involved. The chain couples TRBV28 to TRBJ2-7; TRBD1 aligns across 7 bases. Germline assignment: CDR1 MDHEN and CDR2 SYDVKM. The CDR3 totals 11 residues. This CDR3 is CASSSRDSRSF. CDR3 DNA: TGTGCCAGCAGTTCCCGGGACAGTAGGTCCTTC.

This chain joins TRBV28 and TRBJ1-5; D not resolved. In germline, CDR1 is MDHEN, CDR2 SYDVKM. This CDR3 has 12 amino acids. With 5 bases removed from V and 4 bases from J, the gap between germline ends came to 6 bases. In nucleotides, the CDR3 is TGTGCCAGCAGTACCTCAAATCAGCCCCAGCATTTT. Amino acids: CASSTSNQPQHF. The full variable domain, rest sourced from reference TRBV28 and TRBJ1-5, is DVKVTQSSRYLVKRTGEKVFLECVQDMDHENMFWYRQDPGLGLRLIYFSYDVKMKEKGDIPEGYSVSREKKERFSLILESASTNQTSMYLCASSTSNQPQHFGDGTRLSIL.

CDR3 sequence: CASILGEKLFF. Here the CDR3 DNA reads TGTGCCAGCATCTTAGGTGAAAAACTGTTTTTT. This rearrangement joins TRBV6-1 to TRBJ1-4; unclear D gene. The ends were cut back, 7 bases at V and 7 bases at J, with 7 bases in the middle. The CDR3 runs 11 residues. From germline, CDR1 is MNHNS and CDR2 SASEGT.

The chain recombines TRBV6-4 with TRBJ2-1, with 10 bases identical to TRBD2. The trim removed 3 bases at V and 9 bases at J, leaving 8 bases unmatched. Germline-derived CDR1 and CDR2 are MRHNA and SNTAGT. The length of the CDR3 is 15 residues. The CDR3 DNA is TGTGCCAGCAGTGATAGTAGCGGGGGGTCTGGTGAGCAGTTCTTC. Translating it yields CASSDSSGGSGEQFF.

Turning to this clone: Other DNA sequences in the same sample also yield this CDR3. This rearrangement joins TRBV6-6 to TRBJ1-1; D is unresolved. The CDR3 sequence is 14 residues long. Trimming took 0 bases from V and 1 from J, leaving 6 bases between them. Germline V gene data show CDR1 as MNHNY and CDR2 as SVGAGI (reference sequence). The CDR3 reads CASSYSPGNTEAFF. The CDR3 DNA follows: TGTGCCAGCAGTTACTCTCCGGGGAACACTGAAGCTTTCTTT.

The J gene is TRBJ2-1, the V gene TRBV9; 7 positions agree with TRBD2. Germline values: CDR1 SGDLS, CDR2 YYNGEE. Trimming removed 3 bases from V and 5 bases from J; junction bases left unmatched: 11. The CDR3 runs to 16 residues. The chain's CDR3 is CASSAIAGDSDNEQFF. CDR3 bases: TGTGCCAGCAGCGCAATTGCGGGGGATAGCGACAATGAGCAGTTCTTC.

The rearrangement uses TRBV7-8 and TRBJ2-1; 7 bases line up with TRBD1. Germline V gene lookup returns CDR1 SGHVS and CDR2 FQNEAQ. CDR3 length: 16 residues. V trimming: 1 base; J trimming: 3 bases; junction bases outside the gene matches: 6. In DNA form, the CDR3 reads TGTGCCAGCAGCTTAGAGGGGGCAGGGGGCTACAATGAGCAGTTCTTC. It yields the protein CASSLEGAGGYNEQFF.

This chain connects TRBV10-2 to TRBJ2-7; TRBD1 is a possible D gene (5 bases). Trimming left V 3 bases short and J 4 bases short, with 19 bases between. CDR1 and CDR2 from the germline V gene are WSHSY and SAAADI. The length of the CDR3 is 16 residues. The CDR3 nucleotides read TGCGCCAGCAGTGATGGGTGGACAACACGCCCATACGAGCAGTACTTC. This translates into CASSDGWTTRPYEQYF.

The V and J genes are TRBV9 and TRBJ1-6; maybe TRBD1 (6 bases). This CDR3 region has 17 residues. Trimming took off 3 bases at V and 7 bases at J, with 20 bases between the two ends. CDR1 and CDR2 from the germline V gene are SGDLS and YYNGEE. CDR3 sequence (DNA): TGTGCCAGCAGCGAGGGGGGCAGCTTACTACTAAATTCACCCCTCCACTTT. This encodes CASSEGGSLLLNSPLHF.

The J gene is TRBJ2-5, the V gene TRBV28; 8 bases fit TRBD1. Germline V gives CDR1 MDHEN, CDR2 SYDVKM. The CDR3 is 16 amino acids. Trimming took 5 bases from V and 5 from J; bases not matched to a gene: 13. The CDR3 here is CASSLQRTGPRETQYF. The DNA for the CDR3 is TGTGCCAGCAGTCTCCAAAGGACAGGGCCAAGGGAGACCCAGTACTTC.

This clone was counted only a few times. The V call is TRBV4-2, the J call TRBJ1-1; 7 bases fit TRBD1. CDR1 and CDR2 (germline): LGHNA, YNFKEQ. Trimming took 1 base from V and 4 from J; bases not matched to a gene: 3. This CDR3 is 14 amino acids long. CDR3 amino acids: CASSQATGSTEAFF. CDR3 nucleotides: TGTGCCAGCAGCCAAGCGACAGGGAGCACTGAAGCTTTCTTT.

This sequence joins TRBV6-1 and TRBJ1-5; D is unresolved. The CDR3 sequence is 14 residues long. V lost 3 bases, J lost 9 bases, and 15 bases lay in between. Germline V lookup: CDR1 MNHNS, CDR2 SASEGT. The CDR3 loop is CASSDETSVLPQHF. CDR3 coding DNA: TGTGCCAGCAGTGATGAGACAAGTGTTCTGCCCCAGCATTTT.

This clone appeared a single time. The V gene is TRBV25-1, the J gene TRBJ2-1; 12 bases line up with TRBD1. Per germline, CDR1 MGHDK and CDR2 SYGVNS. Trimming took 3 bases from V and 8 from J; bases not matched to a gene: 5. The CDR3 runs 15 residues. The CDR3 loop reads CASSDGTGGIDEQFF. The CDR3, as DNA: TGTGCCAGCAGTGACGGGACAGGGGGCATTGATGAGCAGTTCTTC.

The chain uses TRBV4-1 and TRBJ2-7, with 7 bases that match TRBD2. Per the germline V gene, CDR1 is MGHRA and CDR2 is YSYEKL. The V segment lost 3 bases and the J segment 0 bases; nucleotides outside the gene matches: 5. This CDR3 has 15 residues. CDR3: CASSHGAGSSYEQYF. The DNA for the CDR3 is TGCGCCAGCAGCCATGGAGCGGGGAGCTCCTACGAGCAGTACTTC.

V gene TRBV11-3 combines with J gene TRBJ2-1; TRBD1 aligns across 8 bases. The V gene end was trimmed by 1 base and the J gene end by 1 base; junction bases not matched to a gene: 0. The CDR3 is 15 residues long. The germline V gene encodes CDR1 SGHNT and CDR2 YENEEA. Here the CDR3 DNA reads TGTGCCAGCAGCTTAGGACAGGGGTCCTACAATGAGCAGTTCTTC. Translating it yields CASSLGQGSYNEQFF.

The chain is built from TRBV7-9 and TRBJ2-3, with D perhaps matching TRBD1 or TRBD2 (5 bases each). The CDR3 has 12 amino acids. Per the germline V gene, CDR1 is SEHNR and CDR2 is FQNEAQ (reference sequence). The CDR3 here is CVHGDPTDTQYF. DNA of the CDR3: TGTGTACACGGGGACCCCACAGATACGCAGTATTTT.

The chain carries TRBV15 and TRBJ1-6, with TRBD1 matching over 7 bases. The CDR3 runs 15 residues. The V gene end was trimmed by 0 bases and the J gene end by 11 bases; junction bases not matched to a gene: 7. The germline CDR1 and CDR2 sequences are LNHNV and YYDKDF (reference sequence). This chain's CDR3 is CATSRELGGAAPLHF. Here the CDR3 DNA reads TGTGCCACCAGCAGAGAACTAGGGGGCGCGGCACCCCTCCACTTT.

V and J are TRBV11-2 and TRBJ2-5; D not resolved. This CDR3 has 13 amino acids. Per germline, CDR1 SGHAT and CDR2 FQNNGV. V shed 5 bases and J shed 5 bases, with 12 bases lying between them. The CDR3 DNA reads TGTGCCAGCAGCATCTCTAACCGGGAGACCCAGTACTTC. This encodes CASSISNRETQYF.

This sequence joins TRBV6-1 and TRBJ1-1; 11 positions agree with TRBD1. Germline CDR1 is MNHNS and CDR2 is SASEGT. The CDR3 contains 15 residues. Unmatched junction bases numbered 8, after V lost 10 bases and J lost 1 base. This CDR3 is CATMDRGQGNTEAFF. CDR3 sequence (DNA): TGTGCCACCATGGACAGGGGGCAAGGGAACACTGAAGCTTTCTTT.

The chain has TRBV11-2 and TRBJ2-1, with D perhaps TRBD1 (5 bases). The CDR3 totals 14 residues. CDR1 SGHAT and CDR2 FQNNGV come from the germline V gene. V was pared by 5 bases and J by 6 bases, with 14 bases between. CDR3 residues: CASSLQDRLNEQFF. Here the CDR3 DNA reads TGTGCCAGCAGCCTACAGGACCGGCTCAATGAGCAGTTCTTC.

This clone has only one observation. The chain links TRBV14 to TRBJ2-2; tentative D call: TRBD2 (7 bases). The germline V gene encodes CDR1 SGHDN and CDR2 FVKESK. This CDR3 region has 15 residues. The germline V and J ends were trimmed by 3 bases and 5 bases, with 13 bases remaining between them. CDR3 sequence reads: CASSHRRGGTGELFF. In DNA, the CDR3 is TGTGCCAGCAGCCATCGCAGGGGAGGGACCGGGGAGCTGTTTTTT.

In DNA, the CDR3 is TGTGCCAGCAGCCAGGGCGGGGATAATTCACCCCTCCACTTT. It yields the protein CASSQGGDNSPLHF. The chain links TRBV7-9 to TRBJ1-6; the D gene is possibly TRBD1 (5 bases). Per germline, CDR1 SEHNR and CDR2 FQNEAQ (reference sequence). V lost 5 bases, J lost 5 bases, and 10 bases lay in between. The CDR3 is 14 amino acids. The full variable domain, rest sourced from reference TRBV7-9 and TRBJ1-6, is DTGVSQNPRHKITKRGQNVTFRCDPISEHNRLYWYRQTLGQGPEFLTYFQNEAQLEKSRLLSDRFSAERPKGSFSTLEIQRTEQGDSAMYLCASSQGGDNSPLHFGNGTRLTVT.

Notes on this clone: At the DNA level, this CDR3 is encoded by other sequences in the same sample as well. DNA of the CDR3: TGTGCCAGCAGCCCGGCAGGCGGCTATGGCTACACCTTC. It specifies CASSPAGGYGYTF. This chain links TRBV28 with TRBJ1-2; no clear D. This CDR3 has 13 residues. Looked up from germline, CDR1 is MDHEN and CDR2 is SYDVKM. Trimming removed 6 bases from V and 4 bases from J, with 12 bases in between.

The V and J genes are TRBV6-1 and TRBJ2-5; 10 nucleotides line up with TRBD2. Germline-derived CDR1 and CDR2 are MNHNS and SASEGT. V shed 8 bases, J shed 5 bases, and the junction held 8 bases outside the gene matches. The CDR3 sequence is 14 residues long. The CDR3 protein is CASGNSGGLETQYF. The CDR3 region has the DNA TGTGCCAGCGGGAATAGCGGGGGGCTGGAGACCCAGTACTTC.

CDR3 DNA sequence: TGTGCCAGCAGTGAAATCGTACAAGGGAGGTACAATGAGCAGTTCTTC. Translating gives CASSEIVQGRYNEQFF. The chain joins TRBV2 to TRBJ2-1, with D maybe TRBD2 (6 bases). Trimming removed 2 bases at V and 4 bases at J, with 15 bases between. Germline V gene lookup returns CDR1 SNHLY and CDR2 FYNNEI. This CDR3 comprises 16 residues.

The chain employs TRBV18 and TRBJ2-1; 8 nucleotides line up with TRBD1. V shed 4 bases and J 0 bases; nucleotides not matched to a gene: 2. Germline V gives CDR1 KGHSH, CDR2 LQKENI. The CDR3 has 15 amino acids. The CDR3 region is CASSRDRSSYNEQFF. The CDR3 nucleotides are TGTGCCAGCTCACGGGACAGGAGCTCCTACAATGAGCAGTTCTTC.

Only a few counts were recorded for this clone. The chain's CDR3 is CASSQDGSNQPQHF. The CDR3, as DNA: TGTGCCAGCAGCCAGGACGGTAGCAATCAGCCCCAGCATTTT. The chain recombines TRBV7-9 with TRBJ1-5; D call uncertain. Between the trimmed V and J ends, which lost 5 bases and 0 bases, there was a span of 8 bases. The germline V gene has CDR1 SEHNR and CDR2 FQNEAQ (reference sequence). The CDR3 has 14 amino acids.

V and J are TRBV7-9 and TRBJ2-2; the match to TRBD1 covers 8 bases. Germline values: CDR1 SEHNR, CDR2 FQNEAQ (reference sequence). The CDR3 length is 14 residues. V lost 1 base to trimming and J lost 5 bases; unmatched junction nucleotides: 0. The CDR3 DNA follows: TGTGCCAGCAGCTTAGGGGACAGGACCGGGGAGCTGTTTTTT. Translation gives CASSLGDRTGELFF.